These 10 T cell receptor beta chains were all obtained from the same sample, sequenced in a study of regulatory T cells in long-lasting Graves disease. For TCR beta, libraries came from iRepertoire HTBI primers and Arm-PCR of CDR3 regions. One entry per CDR3 protein, called by TCRdb with MiXCR from the multiplex PCR reads. Of fewer than 650,000 distinct CDR3 sequences listed, roughly 16% are singletons. Time point in this sample: newly diagnosed GD, antithyroid drugs for less than 3 months. RNA isolated from PBMCs was used to make the TCR library. In addition, the sample was reused for a study of T cells in Graves' hyperthyroidism and ophthalmopathy.

Sequences were derived from peripheral blood mononuclear cells (PBMCs), sampled at new diagnosis, from a patient treated with antithyroid drugs. These TCRs come from a man between 18 and 29 years old with Graves disease.

This rearrangement joins TRBV9 to TRBJ1-1; D gene ambiguous. With 1 base removed from V and 4 bases from J, the gap between germline ends came to 8 bases. The CDR3 length is 13 residues. Germline V CDR1 and CDR2: SGDLS, YYNGEE. As DNA, the CDR3 is TGTGCCAGCAGCGTAAGCTGGGGCACTGAAGCTTTCTTT. Translation: CASSVSWGTEAFF.

This clonotype came up a few times. This sequence joins TRBV19 and TRBJ2-1; D perhaps matches TRBD1 (6 bases). This CDR3 contains 17 residues. Between the trimmed V and J ends, which lost 3 bases and 4 bases, there was a span of 19 bases. CDR1 is LNHDA, CDR2 SQIVND, per germline (reference sequence). CDR3 amino acids: CASSIGSQGILYNEQFF. The CDR3 DNA is TGTGCCAGTAGTATCGGAAGTCAGGGGATCCTTTACAATGAGCAGTTCTTC.

V usage is TRBV9 and J usage is TRBJ2-7; tentatively, D is TRBD1 or TRBD2 (6 bases each). Per germline, CDR1 SGDLS and CDR2 YYNGEE. The CDR3 has 14 amino acids. The V and J ends lost 3 bases and 5 bases respectively, with 15 bases between them. CDR3 DNA: TGTGCCAGCAGCGCTACAGGGACTCGGAACGAGCAGTACTTC. Translated, it gives CASSATGTRNEQYF.

The CDR3 here is CASSVELAGWNTGELFF. The CDR3, as DNA: TGTGCCAGCAGCGTAGAACTAGCGGGATGGAACACCGGGGAGCTGTTTTTT. The gene calls are TRBV9 and TRBJ2-2; 10 nucleotides line up with TRBD2. V shed 0 bases and J 1 base; nucleotides not matched to a gene: 3. Germline V lookup: CDR1 SGDLS, CDR2 YYNGEE. The CDR3 has 17 amino acids.

The chain recombines TRBV7-2 with TRBJ2-3; 11 bases map to TRBD2. The CDR3 length is 16 residues. After removal of 3 bases from V and 2 bases from J, the junction contained 4 bases not matched to a gene. CDR1 is SGHTA and CDR2 is FQGNSA in the germline V gene. CDR3 coding DNA: TGTGCCAGCAGCTTCACTAGCGGGGGACCCACAGATACGCAGTATTTT. It specifies CASSFTSGGPTDTQYF.

This clonotype has just a few counts. Germline and junction disagree at one end, which may indicate a read error. The rearrangement joins TRBV19 to TRBJ2-2; tentative D call: TRBD2 (5 bases). This CDR3 is built from 16 residues. Germline assignment: CDR1 LNHDA and CDR2 SQIVND (reference sequence). CDR3 nucleotide sequence: TGTGCCAGTACAGGTGCGCATTATCTGCCCACCGGGGAACTGTTTTTT. Its protein product is CASTGAHYLPTGELFF. The full variable domain, its missing parts supplied by reference TRBV19 and TRBJ2-2, is DGGITQSPKYLFRKEGQNVTLSCEQNLNHDAMYWYRQDPGQGLRLIYYSQIVNDFQKGDIAEGYSVSREKKESFPLTVTSAQKNPTAFYLCASTGAHYLPTGELFFGEGSRLTVL.

This clonotype appeared a few times. The rearrangement links TRBV9 to TRBJ1-5, with D unresolved. Germline assignment: CDR1 SGDLS and CDR2 YYNGEE. Trimming shortened V by 2 bases and J by 6 bases, and 15 bases separated the two germline ends. This CDR3 is built from 15 residues. CDR3 DNA sequence: TGTGCCAGCAGCGTTACCGACGGAGTGGGTCAGCCCCAGCATTTT. Translation: CASSVTDGVGQPQHF.

Written as DNA, the CDR3 is TGTGCCAGCAGCGTAGTGGCCGATTCCTACGAGCAGTACTTC. Amino acids: CASSVVADSYEQYF. J is TRBJ2-7 and V is TRBV9; D gene ambiguous. V gave up 0 bases and J gave up 1 base, with 8 bases separating them. The V gene's germline CDR1 is SGDLS and CDR2 YYNGEE. This CDR3 has 14 residues. Full variable domain (remainder filled in from reference TRBV9 and TRBJ2-7): DSGVTQTPKHLITATGQRVTLRCSPRSGDLSVYWYQQSLDQGLQFLIQYYNGEERAKGNILERFSAQQFPDLHSELNLSSLELGDSALYFCASSVVADSYEQYFGPGTRLTVT.

This clonotype was seen a few times. The V call is TRBV2, the J call TRBJ1-6; the match to TRBD1 covers 10 bases. J lost 3 bases, V lost 4 bases, and 6 bases had no gene match. The CDR3 extends over 17 amino acids. Germline V gene data show CDR1 as SNHLY and CDR2 as FYNNEI. CDR3 region: CASSALGQGLYNSPLHF. The CDR3 DNA reads as TGTGCCAGCAGTGCTCTGGGACAGGGGCTCTATAATTCACCCCTCCACTTT.

At least ten counts were recorded for this clonotype. One end of the junction does not line up with germline, which may come from a read error. V is TRBV7-8 and J is TRBJ2-7; 8 nucleotides line up with TRBD2. The CDR3 runs to 15 residues. CDR1 is SGHVS, CDR2 FQNEAQ, per germline. The CDR3 loop is CASSLASGPSYEQYF. Here the CDR3 DNA reads TGTGCCAGCAGCCTAGCTAGCGGGCCCTCCTACGAGCAGTACTTC. The complete variable domain, with remaining parts taken from reference TRBV7-8 and TRBJ2-7, reads GAGVSQSPRYKVAKRGQDVALRCDPISGHVSLFWYQQALGQGPEFLTYFQNEAQLDKSGLPSDRFFAERPEGSVSTLKIQRTQQEDSAVYLCASSLASGPSYEQYFGPGTRLTVT.